This T cell receptor beta chain emerged from a study of patients and donors after allogeneic stem cell transplantation (dated by TCRdb to between 2020 and 2021). The method was RT-PCR. The listed sequencing device is NextSeq 550. The public reads were run again by TCRdb, first through fastp at Q25 and then through MiXCR, and only productive beta chains were kept. All rows with the same CDR3 protein become a single entry with the most common DNA and genes. This sample is represented by more than 150,000 distinct CDR3 sequences; around two fifths of them were singletons. The ten top clones hold about 35% of the sample. Concerning this clonotype itself: The target of this receptor is not known. Qualities for individual bases were not recorded, and no much larger clone is one base off.

Counted from cysteine to phenylalanine, this CDR3 has 21 amino acids. Only the CDR3 portion is preserved as DNA: 63 bases, with reading frame beginning at the first base. According to the germline V gene, CDR1 reads SGHDN and CDR2 reads FVKESK. The germline V end is reduced by 3 bases and the J end by 4 bases; junction bases left unmatched: 16. Rearrangement joined TRBV14 to TRBJ2-4; 15 of the junction bases match TRBD2. Sequenced material: blood, either unsorted or a sorted T cell fraction (not recorded which). The sequence came from a human donor who was either an allogeneic HSCT recipient or a stem cell or donor lymphocyte infusion donor (not recorded which). It is not recorded whose cells these are; they may come from a transplant donor. The nucleotide sequence is given as TGTGCCAGCAGCCATTCGGGACAGGGGACTAGCGGGAGGTTCGGGAAAAACATTCAGTACTTC. Protein translation: CASSHSGQGTSGRFGKNIQYF.